Below, 5 T cell receptor beta chains from the same sample are listed, as sequenced in a study of radiation and T cells in renal cell carcinoma. This sample's time point: baseline pretreatment blood. Regarding treatment: 15 Gy SBRT to primary tumor, nephrectomy 4 weeks later. Repertoires were generated with immunoSEQ multiplex PCR, while TCRdb's copy carries only in-frame clones and drops some. In the table there are some 95,000 clones, less than 90% of which are singletons. The sample consisted of blood, taken from a patient whose treatment included radiotherapy and nephrectomy. Receptor source: a man in his fifties with renal cell carcinoma.

The chain joins TRBV7-2 to TRBJ2-5, with unresolved D. Per the germline V gene, CDR1 is SGHTA and CDR2 is FQGNSA. The V end was cut by 3 bases, the J end by 3 bases, with 11 bases between. The CDR3 sequence is 14 residues long. The DNA for the CDR3 is TGTGCCAGCAGCTTTTGGCGCCTAGAAGAGACCCAGTACTTC. It is translated as CASSFWRLEETQYF.

This clone was observed at least ten times. The chain joins TRBV9 to TRBJ1-5; D ambiguous. V dropped 0 bases and J dropped 2 bases, with 9 bases sitting between them. Per the germline V gene, CDR1 is SGDLS and CDR2 is YYNGEE. The length of the CDR3 is 15 residues. The chain's CDR3 is CASSVGTVGNQPQHF. The CDR3, as DNA: TGTGCCAGCAGCGTAGGGACGGTAGGCAATCAGCCCCAGCATTTT.

The CDR3 sequence: CASSFDRALYEQYF. CDR3 DNA sequence: TGTGCCAGCAGCTTCGACAGGGCACTCTACGAGCAGTACTTC. This rearrangement joins TRBV7-8 to TRBJ2-7; the match to TRBD1 covers 7 bases. The V segment lost 3 bases and the J segment 3 bases; nucleotides outside the gene matches: 5. There are 14 residues in the CDR3. Germline CDR1 and CDR2: SGHVS and FQNEAQ.

The chain is built from TRBV4-1 and TRBJ2-3, with D maybe TRBD1 (5 bases). The CDR3 totals 15 residues. Between the trimmed V and J ends, which lost 2 bases and 1 base, there was a span of 10 bases. Germline values: CDR1 MGHRA, CDR2 YSYEKL. This CDR3 is CASSQTGAGTDTQYF. CDR3 DNA: TGCGCCAGCAGCCAAACAGGTGCTGGCACAGATACGCAGTATTTT.

The chain recombines TRBV2 with TRBJ1-4, with D maybe TRBD1 (6 bases). V lost 6 bases and J 7 bases, leaving 18 bases between the germline ends. The CDR3 covers 15 residues. Germline CDR1 and CDR2: SNHLY and FYNNEI. CDR3 DNA sequence: TGTGCCAGCAGCCCACAACAGGGTTCGGTTGAAAAACTGTTTTTT. Translated: CASSPQQGSVEKLFF.